The 14 T cell receptor beta chains given below trace back to one sample, sequenced in a study of blood T cell repertoires in COVID-19. The protocol was immunoSEQ multiplex PCR, while the TCRdb copy is restricted to in-frame clones and leaves out a portion. Of some 43,000 clones listed, almost 85% are singletons. The sample comprised peripheral blood. The receptors stem from a woman aged 60-75 years with acute or convalescent COVID-19.

The chain carries TRBV9 and TRBJ2-1; 14 bases align to TRBD2. The CDR3 has 17 amino acids. From germline, CDR1 is SGDLS and CDR2 YYNGEE. Trimming cost V 4 bases and J 2 bases; bases outside gene matches: 5. CDR3 nucleotide sequence: TGTGCCAGCAGCCACCGGACTAGCGGGGGGACCTACAATGAGCAGTTCTTC. Residues: CASSHRTSGGTYNEQFF.

This sequence joins TRBV4-2 and TRBJ2-5, with 9 positions matching TRBD2. CDR3 size: 18 residues. CDR1 and CDR2 (germline): LGHNA, YNFKEQ. The J segment lost 0 bases and the V segment lost 1 base, leaving 9 bases of the junction unmatched. CDR3 nucleotide sequence: TGTGCCAGCAGCCAAGGACGGGCGGGGGGGCCTAACCAAGAGACCCAGTACTTC. Translation gives CASSQGRAGGPNQETQYF.

The chain has TRBV7-9 and TRBJ2-2; TRBD1 might be the D (5 bases). Germline assignment: CDR1 SEHNR and CDR2 FQNEAQ (reference sequence). Trimming cost V 11 bases and J 0 bases, with 10 bases left between them. The CDR3 contains 13 residues. The CDR3 DNA reads TGTGCCGTGGACACTTCGAACACCGGGGAGCTGTTTTTT. Residues: CAVDTSNTGELFF.

This chain uses TRBV7-7 with TRBJ1-3, with 10 bases identical to TRBD1. Germline V gene lookup returns CDR1 SSHAT and CDR2 FNYEAQ (reference sequence). Trimming took 3 bases from V and 3 from J; bases not matched to a gene: 8. The CDR3 is 17 residues long. In DNA, the CDR3 is TGTGCCAGCAGCTTCTTGGGGACAGGGGCTAATGGAAACACCATATATTTT. It encodes CASSFLGTGANGNTIYF.

The gene calls are TRBV29-1 and TRBJ2-7; a weak D match, TRBD1 (6 bases). The CDR3 totals 16 residues. The germline V and J ends were trimmed by 0 bases and 3 bases, with 18 bases remaining between them. Per germline, CDR1 SQVTM and CDR2 ANQGSEA. DNA for the CDR3: TGCAGCGTTGAAGAGGGTACAGGGCAGGGATTCTACGAGCAGTACTTC. Its translation: CSVEEGTGQGFYEQYF.

V usage is TRBV30 and J usage is TRBJ1-1; D unresolved. Trimming removed 4 bases from V and 5 bases from J, with 8 bases in between. This CDR3 is 11 amino acids long. Germline CDR1 reads GTSNPN; CDR2 reads SVGIG (reference sequence). The CDR3 is CAWIRRTEAFF. Here the CDR3 DNA reads TGTGCCTGGATCAGGAGGACTGAAGCTTTCTTT.

This rearrangement joins TRBV7-3 to TRBJ2-4, with TRBD1 matching 9 bases. Trimming took 6 bases from V and 9 from J; bases not matched to a gene: 18. Germline values: CDR1 SGHTA, CDR2 FQGTGA. The CDR3 runs to 17 residues. The CDR3 spells CASSLRAATGGGGIQYF. DNA of the CDR3: TGTGCCAGCAGTCTTAGGGCCGCGACAGGGGGAGGGGGCATTCAGTACTTC.

The rearrangement uses TRBV10-2 and TRBJ1-1; TRBD1 might be the D (6 bases). CDR1 WSHSY and CDR2 SAAADI come from the germline V gene. The V gene lost 4 bases and the J gene lost 5 bases, with 14 bases spanning the gap. The CDR3 totals 14 residues. The CDR3 DNA is TGCGCCAGCAGTGCCCTGGACAGTGGGACTGAAGCTTTCTTT. Residues: CASSALDSGTEAFF.

The rearrangement uses TRBV4-3 and TRBJ2-7, with D maybe TRBD2 (6 bases). The V end lost 5 bases, the J end lost 2 bases, and 13 bases lay between the germline ends. The CDR3 is made up of 14 amino acids. Germline V lookup: CDR1 LGHNA, CDR2 YSLEER. The CDR3 spells CASSSSRLAYEQYF. The CDR3 DNA sequence: TGCGCCAGCAGCAGTAGTCGACTAGCCTACGAGCAGTACTTC.

The gene calls are TRBV15 and TRBJ1-2; 8 nucleotides agree with TRBD1. V was clipped by 1 base and J by 4 bases; unmatched bases: 5. This CDR3 region has 15 residues. Germline V gives CDR1 LNHNV, CDR2 YYDKDF (reference sequence). The CDR3 region is CATSRAGTGGYGYTF. For the CDR3, the DNA is TGTGCCACCAGCAGAGCCGGGACAGGAGGCTATGGCTACACCTTC. The full variable domain, rest sourced from reference TRBV15 and TRBJ1-2, is DAMVIQNPRYQVTQFGKPVTLSCSQTLNHNVMYWYQQKSSQAPKLLFHYYDKDFNNEADTPDNFQSRRPNTSFCFLDIRSPGLGDTAMYLCATSRAGTGGYGYTFGSGTRLTVV.

The chain is built from TRBV25-1 and TRBJ1-5; no reliable D call. The CDR3 extends over 12 amino acids. The V and J ends lost 4 bases and 2 bases respectively, with 3 bases between them. Germline CDR1 and CDR2: MGHDK and SYGVNS. The CDR3 nucleotides are TGTGCCAGCAGTGTCGGCAATCAGCCCCAGCATTTT. Protein sequence: CASSVGNQPQHF.

The J gene is TRBJ1-3, the V gene TRBV6-2 or TRBV6-3; D is undetermined. CDR3 length equals 14 residues. Trimming left V 6 bases short and J 2 bases short, with 11 bases between. The germline gives CDR1 MNHEY, CDR2 SVGEGT. CDR3 protein: CASSSIGTGNTIYF. The CDR3 DNA reads TGTGCCAGCAGCTCCATCGGTACTGGAAACACCATATATTTT.

The chain uses TRBV4-3 and TRBJ1-2; 7 bases fit TRBD1. This CDR3 is 17 amino acids long. Germline V lookup: CDR1 LGHNA, CDR2 YSLEER. The V and J ends lost 0 bases and 3 bases, in that order; junction bases with no gene match: 10. The CDR3 sequence: CASSQDIWTGDHYGYTF. The DNA of the CDR3 is TGCGCCAGCAGCCAAGATATCTGGACAGGAGATCACTATGGCTACACCTTC.

This chain joins TRBV5-8 and TRBJ1-5, with 9 bases fitting TRBD1. Per germline, CDR1 SGHTS and CDR2 YDEGEE. Trimming removed 4 bases from V and 7 bases from J; junction bases left unmatched: 9. The CDR3 sequence is 15 residues long. In DNA, the CDR3 is TGTGCCAGCAGCCAGGGACAGGGAGCGATCCAGCCCCAGCATTTT. Its translation: CASSQGQGAIQPQHF.